Listed here are 24 T cell receptor beta chains from one sample, sequenced in a study of blood T cells in healthy people across ages. For the second PCR, which ran for 7 to 11 cycles, a sample-barcoded 5' primer and a J-beta primer mix were used. One entry per CDR3 protein, called by TCRdb with MiXCR from the 5' RACE reads. Here the sample spans around 1,000,000 distinct CDR3 sequences, roughly 24% being singletons. These same records also appear under a second study, on T cells of mothers and their children.

Sequenced sample: blood. Source of these receptors: a girl aged 2 to 10 in good health.

The chain recombines TRBV29-1 with TRBJ2-3; D gene unclear. Germline-derived CDR1 and CDR2 are SQVTM and ANQGSEA. This CDR3 contains 12 residues. The CDR3 here is CSAQEFTDTQYF. The CDR3 nucleotides read TGCAGTGCCCAGGAGTTCACAGATACGCAGTATTTT.

V usage is TRBV20-1 and J usage is TRBJ1-4; D unresolved. The CDR3 is 12 amino acids. V dropped 1 base and J dropped 5 bases, with 5 bases sitting between them. Germline V lookup: CDR1 DFQATT, CDR2 SNEGSKA (reference sequence). This CDR3 reads CSARGKNEKLFF. The CDR3 coding sequence is TGCAGTGCTAGAGGGAAAAATGAAAAACTGTTTTTT.

A few counts support this clonotype. The chain recombines TRBV12-3 or TRBV12-4 with TRBJ1-2, with D maybe TRBD1 (5 bases). This CDR3 has 15 amino acids. Trimming cost V 3 bases and J 4 bases, with 15 bases left between them. As DNA, the CDR3 is TGTGCCAGCAGTTTTGCAAGGGGAACCTCCTATGGCTACACCTTC. As protein: CASSFARGTSYGYTF.

The chain joins TRBV20-1 to TRBJ2-2; 10 positions agree with TRBD2. Germline trimming cut 4 bases from V and 3 bases from J; bases unmatched to any gene: 5. The CDR3 length is 15 residues. CDR1 and CDR2 (germline): DFQATT, SNEGSKA (reference sequence). The CDR3 protein is CSATTSGAYTGELFF. The CDR3 coding sequence is TGCAGTGCTACTACTAGCGGGGCGTACACCGGGGAGCTGTTTTTT.

There are a few counts of this clonotype. The CDR3 end shows no conserved phenylalanine or tryptophan, and so a read error is likely. The chain has TRBV9 and TRBJ2-1, with TRBD2 matching 11 bases. V lost 0 bases to trimming and J lost 9 bases; unmatched junction nucleotides: 5. Germline V gene sequence: CDR1 SGDLS, CDR2 YYNGEE. This CDR3 has 15 amino acids. The CDR3 here is CASSVAGLAEFEQFL. CDR3 DNA: TGTGCCAGCAGCGTAGCGGGACTAGCGGAATTTGAGCAGTTCCTC.

The genes are TRBV20-1 and TRBJ2-3, with 10 positions matching TRBD2. V lost 5 bases to trimming and J lost 3 bases; unmatched junction nucleotides: 8. The CDR3 has 15 amino acids. Germline V lookup: CDR1 DFQATT, CDR2 SNEGSKA (reference sequence). DNA of the CDR3: TGCAGTGCTTCTACTTGGACTAGCGGAACAGATACGCAGTATTTT. This gives the protein CSASTWTSGTDTQYF.

This clonotype was picked up a small number of times. V and J are TRBV20-1 and TRBJ2-5; D may correspond to TRBD1 or TRBD2 (6 bases each). The CDR3 loop spans 13 amino acids. CDR1 and CDR2 from the germline V gene are DFQATT and SNEGSKA (reference sequence). V was trimmed by 3 bases and J by 4 bases, leaving 12 bases between them. The CDR3: CSARPGGRETQYF. The DNA of the CDR3 is TGCAGTGCTAGGCCCGGGGGCCGAGAGACCCAGTACTTC.

As for this clonotype: A much larger clone differs by one base, so this may be a read error. V usage is TRBV29-1 and J usage is TRBJ2-1, with 12 bases matching TRBD2. The CDR3 is made up of 15 amino acids. Germline lookup yields CDR1 SQVTM and CDR2 ANQGSEA. The CDR3 protein is CCVEETLAGGGEQFF. The DNA for the CDR3 is TGCTGCGTGGAGGAAACACTAGCGGGAGGAGGTGAGCAGTTCTTC.

The chain employs TRBV7-2 and TRBJ2-5, with D perhaps matching TRBD1 (6 bases). Trimming removed 8 bases at V and 4 bases at J, with 14 bases between. Germline V gene lookup returns CDR1 SGHTA and CDR2 FQGNSA. The CDR3 runs to 13 residues. The CDR3 region is CASYRTRGETQYF. The CDR3 region has the DNA TGTGCCAGCTACCGGACCAGGGGAGAGACCCAGTACTTC.

This clonotype was counted a few times. This sequence joins TRBV7-9 and TRBJ2-7, with TRBD2 matching over 13 bases. V was clipped by 3 bases and J by 3 bases; unmatched bases: 2. Germline V CDR1 and CDR2: SEHNR, FQNEAQ (reference sequence). The CDR3 length is 15 residues. The CDR3 spells CASSFTSGGGYEQYF. CDR3 DNA: TGTGCCAGCAGCTTTACTAGCGGGGGGGGCTACGAGCAGTACTTC. The variable domain in full, completed from reference TRBV7-9 and TRBJ2-7, reads DTGVSQNPRHKITKRGQNVTFRCDPISEHNRLYWYRQTLGQGPEFLTYFQNEAQLEKSRLLSDRFSAERPKGSFSTLEIQRTEQGDSAMYLCASSFTSGGGYEQYFGPGTRLTVT.

V and J are TRBV4-2 and TRBJ1-3; D not resolved. Per germline, CDR1 LGHNA and CDR2 YNFKEQ. Trimming shortened V by 0 bases and J by 1 base, and 10 bases separated the two germline ends. The CDR3 spans 16 residues. The CDR3 sequence: CASSQDFGSSGNTIYF. The DNA of the CDR3 is TGTGCCAGCAGCCAAGATTTCGGGTCTTCTGGAAACACCATATATTTT.

This clonotype was detected only a few times. The chain combines TRBV12-3 or TRBV12-4 with TRBJ2-2; a possible D gene is TRBD2 (5 bases). V gave up 6 bases and J gave up 6 bases, with 8 bases separating them. The CDR3 is made up of 12 amino acids. CDR3 protein: CASRLVAGELFF. The CDR3 DNA follows: TGTGCCAGCAGACTAGTAGCCGGGGAGCTGTTTTTT.

The chain combines TRBV4-3 with TRBJ2-5, with TRBD2 identical over 9 bases. The J call is uncertain, as TRBJ2-7 better fits the DNA end. The CDR3 spans 19 residues. Germline V lookup: CDR1 LGHNA, CDR2 YSLEER. CDR3 region: CASSQENSGGLPGGHEQYF. DNA of the CDR3: TGCGCCAGCAGCCAAGAAAATAGCGGGGGCCTTCCGGGGGGCCACGAGCAGTACTTC.

This clonotype was seen a few times. The V and J genes are TRBV4-1 and TRBJ2-1, with unresolved D. From germline, CDR1 is MGHRA and CDR2 YSYEKL. The V end lost 1 base, the J end lost 10 bases, and 14 bases lay between the germline ends. The CDR3 sequence is 14 residues long. CDR3 in DNA: TGCGCCAGCAGCCAAGCATTTTCCCAGTTCGAGCAGTTCTTC. This sequence encodes CASSQAFSQFEQFF.

The chain has TRBV28 and TRBJ2-2; D ambiguous. V dropped 1 base and J dropped 7 bases, with 7 bases sitting between them. The CDR3 sequence is 13 residues long. Germline CDR1 and CDR2: MDHEN and SYDVKM. CDR3 residues: CASSLLGHGELFF. The CDR3 DNA reads TGTGCCAGCAGTTTATTAGGGCACGGGGAGCTGTTTTTT.

The chain links TRBV6-5 to TRBJ2-5; 8 bases are shared with TRBD1. The CDR3 is 15 amino acids. V lost 4 bases and J lost 4; bases outside the gene matches: 8. Germline V CDR1 and CDR2: MNHEY, SVGAGI. The CDR3 protein is CASSWGDRNSETQYF. In nucleotides, the CDR3 is TGTGCCAGCAGTTGGGGGGACAGGAACTCAGAGACCCAGTACTTC.

This clonotype was seen many times. The chain has TRBV4-2 and TRBJ2-7; tentatively, D is TRBD1 (5 bases). The V end was cut by 4 bases, the J end by 4 bases, with 14 bases between. The length of the CDR3 is 14 residues. Per germline, CDR1 LGHNA and CDR2 YNFKEQ. The CDR3 DNA is TGTGCCAGCAGCCTAGATTCAGGGCGATACGAGCAGTACTTC. It specifies CASSLDSGRYEQYF.

About this clonotype itself: Because the CDR3 is missing its conserved closing phenylalanine or tryptophan, this is likely a read error. V gene TRBV5-5 combines with J gene TRBJ1-4; D is unclear. Germline V gene lookup returns CDR1 SGHKS and CDR2 YYEKEE (reference sequence). V was clipped by 5 bases and J by 8 bases, with 16 bases between them. This CDR3 contains 14 residues. DNA of the CDR3: TGTGCCAGCAGAATTGACCTCTCGACCGAAAAACTGTTTTCT. Translated: CASRIDLSTEKLFS.

This clonotype has more than one count but fewer than ten. The CDR3 protein is CASSADLGGTEAFF. CDR3 sequence (DNA): TGTGCCAGCAGCGCCGATTTAGGGGGCACTGAAGCTTTCTTT. The chain combines TRBV9 with TRBJ1-1, with D possibly matching TRBD1 (6 bases). The CDR3 totals 14 residues. Germline V gene sequence: CDR1 SGDLS, CDR2 YYNGEE. The V end was cut by 3 bases, the J end by 4 bases, with 13 bases between.

This rearrangement joins TRBV27 to TRBJ1-2; the match to TRBD1 covers 7 bases. The ends lost 6 bases at V and 1 base at J; junction bases unmatched: 5. The V gene's germline CDR1 is MNHEY and CDR2 SMNVEV (reference sequence). This CDR3 contains 14 residues. The chain's CDR3 is CASRKDRDNYGYTF. CDR3 DNA: TGTGCCAGCAGGAAAGACAGGGATAACTATGGCTACACCTTC.

The J gene is TRBJ2-4, the V gene TRBV5-5; 7 positions agree with TRBD2. The J segment lost 6 bases and the V segment lost 2 bases, leaving 8 bases of the junction unmatched. This CDR3 is built from 15 residues. Germline CDR1 reads SGHKS; CDR2 reads YYEKEE (reference sequence). The chain's CDR3 is CASSLLTSVGNIQYF. The CDR3 region has the DNA TGTGCCAGCAGCTTACTAACTAGCGTCGGAAACATTCAGTACTTC.

This clonotype was counted only a few times. As DNA, the CDR3 is TGTGCCAGCAGTTTACAGGGACACACCCCCTCTAATGAGCAGTTCTTC. Encoded protein: CASSLQGHTPSNEQFF. The chain couples TRBV27 to TRBJ2-1; weak D call: TRBD1 (6 bases). The CDR3 sequence is 16 residues long. Germline CDR1 and CDR2: MNHEY and SMNVEV (reference sequence). V shed 2 bases and J shed 7 bases, with 18 bases lying between them.

This clonotype was observed many times. This sequence joins TRBV27 and TRBJ2-7; possible D gene TRBD1, 5 bases. Looked up from germline, CDR1 is MNHEY and CDR2 is SMNVEV (reference sequence). Trimming stripped 4 bases from V and 1 base from J, with 8 bases between. This CDR3 contains 13 residues. CDR3 loop: CASSSGISYEQYF. In DNA form, the CDR3 reads TGTGCCAGCAGTTCAGGGATATCCTACGAGCAGTACTTC.

The chain is built from TRBV7-9 and TRBJ2-7; either TRBD1 or TRBD2 may fit D (5 bases each). V dropped 2 bases and J dropped 5 bases, with 10 bases sitting between them. The CDR3 sequence is 13 residues long. Germline V gene lookup returns CDR1 SEHNR and CDR2 FQNEAQ (reference sequence). The CDR3 spells CASSLTTGHEQYF. The CDR3 bases are TGTGCCAGCAGCTTAACCACGGGGCACGAGCAGTACTTC.